The 9 T cell receptor beta chains given below trace back to one sample, sequenced in a study of CD8+ T cells in alopecia areata. RNA, once extracted, was reverse transcribed into cDNA for use as the sequencing template. TCRdb's table, derived via immunoSEQ multiplex PCR, lists solely in-frame clones and lacks some. Of 190,000 or so clones listed, roughly 61% are singletons. The treatment denotes: oral pan-JAK inhibitor, 5-10 mg twice daily. This sample comprised CD8+ T cells sorted from blood, obtained at week 24, from a patient treated with tofacitinib. These receptors were taken from a human donor with alopecia areata.

This chain links TRBV27 with TRBJ1-5; D remains unclear. The V gene's germline CDR1 is MNHEY and CDR2 SMNVEV (reference sequence). V gave up 5 bases and J gave up 3 bases, with 5 bases separating them. This CDR3 is built from 12 residues. CDR3 region: CASSTFNQPQHF. The CDR3 bases are TGTGCCAGCAGTACCTTCAATCAGCCCCAGCATTTT.

This clone was found a few times. The J gene is TRBJ1-6, the V gene TRBV4-2; no firm D call. Germline-derived CDR1 and CDR2 are LGHNA and YNFKEQ. V was pared by 1 base and J by 10 bases, with 14 bases between. This CDR3 is built from 15 residues. For the CDR3, the DNA is TGTGCCAGCAGCCAAGCGGAAGAGGGAGGCTCACCCCTCCACTTT. Translation: CASSQAEEGGSPLHF.

The V gene is TRBV11-2, the J gene TRBJ1-1; D is possibly TRBD1 (6 bases). CDR3 size: 15 residues. The V gene lost 3 bases and the J gene lost 3 bases, with 14 bases spanning the gap. Looked up from germline, CDR1 is SGHAT and CDR2 is FQNNGV. The CDR3: CASSFQEGGDTEAFF. The DNA for the CDR3 is TGTGCCAGCAGCTTCCAGGAAGGGGGTGACACTGAAGCTTTCTTT.

The V and J genes are TRBV10-3 and TRBJ2-1; D is possibly TRBD1 or TRBD2 (5 bases each). The CDR3 is made up of 12 amino acids. Trimming left V 2 bases short and J 10 bases short, with 9 bases between. Germline CDR1 reads ENHRY; CDR2 reads SYGVKD. CDR3 in amino acids: CAISEKGTEQFF. In DNA, the CDR3 is TGTGCCATCAGTGAGAAAGGGACCGAGCAGTTCTTC.

This clone came up a few times. V and J are TRBV9 and TRBJ1-2; no definite D call. This CDR3 comprises 11 residues. V was shortened by 5 bases and J by 4 bases, with 6 bases between the two germline ends. Per germline, CDR1 SGDLS and CDR2 YYNGEE. CDR3 DNA: TGTGCCAGCAGTGACCTCTATGGCTACACCTTC. Translated, it gives CASSDLYGYTF.

This clone turned up a few times. The rearrangement uses TRBV4-1 and TRBJ1-4; 10 bases line up with TRBD1. Germline V lookup: CDR1 MGHRA, CDR2 YSYEKL. After removal of 1 base from V and 7 bases from J, the junction contained 6 bases not matched to a gene. This CDR3 spans 16 amino acids. As DNA, the CDR3 is TGCGCCAGCAGCCAAGGGGACAGGGGTCTTCGTGAAAAACTGTTTTTT. Its protein product is CASSQGDRGLREKLFF.

This chain uses TRBV11-2 with TRBJ1-2; D is unclear. Per the germline V gene, CDR1 is SGHAT and CDR2 is FQNNGV. Trimming removed 4 bases at V and 5 bases at J, with 8 bases between. The CDR3 totals 12 residues. For the CDR3, the DNA is TGTGCCAGCAGCTCCGACTCGTATGGCTACACCTTC. This translates into CASSSDSYGYTF.

Only a few counts were recorded for this clone. The chain carries TRBV29-1 and TRBJ1-2; TRBD1 might be the D (5 bases). V was cut by 6 bases and J by 6 bases, with 11 bases left in between. Germline lookup yields CDR1 SQVTM and CDR2 ANQGSEA. The CDR3 contains 11 residues. CDR3 region: CSVSWGNGYTF. CDR3 DNA sequence: TGCAGCGTGTCCTGGGGGAATGGCTACACCTTC.

The chain joins TRBV10-3 to TRBJ2-5, with 11 nucleotides matching TRBD1. Germline values: CDR1 ENHRY, CDR2 SYGVKD. After removal of 3 bases from V and 7 bases from J, the junction contained 4 bases not matched to a gene. The CDR3 has 14 residues. In DNA form, the CDR3 reads TGTGCCATCAGTGAACTGGGACAGGGGGGGACCCAGTACTTC. Its protein product is CAISELGQGGTQYF.